These 15 T cell receptor beta chains were all obtained from the same sample, sequenced in a study of T cell responses to AZD1222 COVID-19 vaccine. Here immunoSEQ multiplex PCR was the method, and the copy in TCRdb shows in-frame clones only, minus some. In the table there are about 170,000 clones, about 83% of which are singletons. The sequenced sample was peripheral blood, obtained 28 days after the second AZD1222 dose. All receptors derive from an adult who received the AZD1222 COVID-19 vaccine.

The CDR3 sequence: CASSLLVAGWSGKLFF. CDR3 nucleotide sequence: TGTGCCAGCAGCTTGCTAGTGGCAGGGTGGAGTGGAAAACTGTTTTTT. J is TRBJ1-4 and V is TRBV5-6; D may be TRBD1 (5 bases). V was shortened by 1 base and J by 10 bases, with 20 bases between the two germline ends. The length of the CDR3 is 16 residues. Germline lookup yields CDR1 SGHDT and CDR2 YYEEEE.

This clone was recorded a few times. CDR3 bases: TGTGCCAGCATTCCTTGGACGGGATATAATGAAAAACTGTTTTTT. Protein sequence: CASIPWTGYNEKLFF. V usage is TRBV6-5 and J usage is TRBJ1-4; D uncertain. The CDR3 spans 15 residues. The ends were cut back, 7 bases at V and 4 bases at J, with 16 bases in the middle. Germline-derived CDR1 and CDR2 are MNHEY and SVGAGI.

The V call is TRBV5-4, the J call TRBJ1-4; the match to TRBD1 covers 7 bases. The CDR3 runs to 15 residues. V was pared by 4 bases and J by 10 bases, with 13 bases of the junction left unmatched. The V gene's germline CDR1 is SGHNT and CDR2 YYREEE (reference sequence). CDR3 loop: CASSPTGPNGAKLFF. CDR3 in DNA: TGTGCCAGCAGCCCGACAGGGCCCAACGGGGCAAAACTGTTTTTT.

The rearrangement joins TRBV6-5 to TRBJ1-5; 7 bases line up with TRBD1. The germline CDR1 and CDR2 sequences are MNHEY and SVGAGI. This CDR3 region has 13 residues. V was pared by 5 bases and J by 4 bases, with 2 bases of the junction left unmatched. The CDR3 DNA reads TGTGCCAGCAGTCAGACAGGGAATCAGCCCCAGCATTTT. Its translation: CASSQTGNQPQHF.

J is TRBJ2-7 and V is TRBV18; D may be TRBD2 (5 bases). This CDR3 contains 14 residues. In germline, CDR1 is KGHSH, CDR2 LQKENI. Trimming pared 6 bases from V and 3 bases from J, leaving 15 bases between. The CDR3 DNA reads TGTGCCAGCTCCCCGGGGTTTTCCCTCTACGAGCAGTACTTC. It is translated as CASSPGFSLYEQYF.

The gene calls are TRBV5-6 and TRBJ2-4, with D uncertain. Germline V gene data show CDR1 as SGHDT and CDR2 as YYEEEE. This CDR3 is built from 11 residues. Trimming removed 4 bases at V and 7 bases at J, with 6 bases between. The chain's CDR3 is CASSIANIQYF. The CDR3 DNA follows: TGTGCCAGCAGCATCGCTAACATTCAGTACTTC.

The rearrangement uses TRBV18 and TRBJ2-7; 8 positions agree with TRBD1. CDR3 length: 15 residues. After removal of 0 bases from V and 2 bases from J, the junction contained 3 bases not matched to a gene. Germline CDR1 is KGHSH and CDR2 is LQKENI. Written as DNA, the CDR3 is TGTGCCAGCTCACCACCGAGACAGGGGCCCTACGAGCAGTACTTC. This codes for CASSPPRQGPYEQYF.

The gene calls are TRBV2 and TRBJ1-1; D is undetermined. CDR3 length: 15 amino acids. The V gene lost 5 bases and the J gene lost 0 bases, with 13 bases spanning the gap. Germline CDR1 SNHLY, CDR2 FYNNEI. The CDR3 region is CASSTRHLMNTEAFF. CDR3 sequence (DNA): TGTGCCAGCAGTACCAGACACTTGATGAACACTGAAGCTTTCTTT.

With respect to this clone: The junction departs from germline at one end; a sequencing error may be responsible. In DNA, the CDR3 is TGTGCCAGCAGTTCCATTAGGGGCTTC. This codes for CASSSIRGF. The chain joins TRBV27 to TRBJ2-7, with D perhaps matching TRBD1 (5 bases). Germline V gene lookup returns CDR1 MNHEY and CDR2 SMNVEV (reference sequence). This CDR3 is 9 amino acids long.

CDR3 DNA sequence: TGTGCCAGCAGCCAAGATAGGCCTAGCGGGGCCCTCTCCTACGAGCAGTACTTC. Its translation: CASSQDRPSGALSYEQYF. The chain has TRBV4-2 and TRBJ2-7; 9 bases map to TRBD2. The germline CDR1 and CDR2 sequences are LGHNA and YNFKEQ. V shed 0 bases and J 0 bases; nucleotides not matched to a gene: 9. This CDR3 is built from 18 residues.

The rearrangement uses TRBV6-5 and TRBJ2-6; D is uncertain. The V gene's germline CDR1 is MNHEY and CDR2 SVGAGI. V lost 0 bases and J lost 0, with 6 bases in between. The CDR3 runs to 16 residues. As DNA, the CDR3 is TGTGCCAGCAGTTACTCCCCGGGCTCTGGGGCCAACGTCCTGACTTTC. It translates to CASSYSPGSGANVLTF.

The chain employs TRBV6-2 or TRBV6-3 and TRBJ1-5; TRBD1 matches at 7 bases. Germline CDR1 and CDR2: MNHEY and SVGEGT. V lost 5 bases to trimming and J lost 5 bases; unmatched junction nucleotides: 9. There are 15 residues in the CDR3. The CDR3 coding sequence is TGTGCCAGCAGTCAACTCGCAGGGGGTTATCAGCCCCAGCATTTT. It is translated as CASSQLAGGYQPQHF.

This clone appeared once. CDR3 residues: CASSLSWGPNTGELFF. The DNA for the CDR3 is TGTGCCAGTAGTTTGTCGTGGGGGCCGAACACCGGGGAGCTGTTTTTT. The V gene is TRBV19, the J gene TRBJ2-2; D might be TRBD1 (6 bases). V was shortened by 5 bases and J by 0 bases, with 13 bases between the two germline ends. The CDR3 has 16 residues. The germline CDR1 and CDR2 sequences are LNHDA and SQIVND (reference sequence).

The chain recombines TRBV11-2 with TRBJ2-5, with 7 bases matching TRBD1. CDR1 and CDR2 (germline): SGHAT, FQNNGV. The CDR3 consists of 16 residues. With V trimmed by 5 bases and J by 1 base, 10 bases remained unmatched. This CDR3 reads CASSPMTGRVQETQYF. CDR3 DNA: TGTGCCAGCAGCCCGATGACAGGGAGAGTCCAAGAGACCCAGTACTTC.

The chain carries TRBV29-1 and TRBJ1-1; 7 bases fit TRBD1. J lost 4 bases, V lost 8 bases, and 7 bases had no gene match. CDR1 is SQVTM and CDR2 is ANQGSEA in the germline V gene. The CDR3 runs to 12 residues. The CDR3 sequence is CSHRQGSTEAFF. The CDR3 DNA is TGCAGCCACAGACAGGGTTCCACTGAAGCTTTCTTT.